This record concerns one T cell receptor (beta chain) sequence. Its target is not known. The sample originates from a study of cytomegalovirus exposure and HLA in healthy donors. Study findings and constraints: Per a prior analysis, the majority of TCR beta V segments were productive roughly 90% or roughly 30% of the time. A later analysis showed that HLA-associated TCR beta chains had undergone more clonal expansion than equally common others.

It was with 60 Vbeta and 13 Jbeta primers that the PCR ran. Here immunoSEQ multiplex PCR was the method, and the copy in TCRdb shows in-frame clones only, minus some. The repertoire holds 100,000 to 150,000 clones, with over 65% as singletons. Germline V gene lookup returns CDR1 SEHNR and CDR2 FQNEAQ (reference sequence). V gave up 3 bases and J gave up 6 bases, with 15 bases separating them. CDR3 size: 14 residues. The source material was PBMCs. The clonotype was recovered from a man aged 35 to 55 in good health and CMV-seropositive. The V call is TRBV7-9, the J call TRBJ2-7; possible D gene TRBD2, 6 bases. The CDR3 DNA is TGTGCCAGCAGCTTTTCTGTAGCGGCCGGCGAGCAGTACTTC. This gives the protein CASSFSVAAGEQYF.